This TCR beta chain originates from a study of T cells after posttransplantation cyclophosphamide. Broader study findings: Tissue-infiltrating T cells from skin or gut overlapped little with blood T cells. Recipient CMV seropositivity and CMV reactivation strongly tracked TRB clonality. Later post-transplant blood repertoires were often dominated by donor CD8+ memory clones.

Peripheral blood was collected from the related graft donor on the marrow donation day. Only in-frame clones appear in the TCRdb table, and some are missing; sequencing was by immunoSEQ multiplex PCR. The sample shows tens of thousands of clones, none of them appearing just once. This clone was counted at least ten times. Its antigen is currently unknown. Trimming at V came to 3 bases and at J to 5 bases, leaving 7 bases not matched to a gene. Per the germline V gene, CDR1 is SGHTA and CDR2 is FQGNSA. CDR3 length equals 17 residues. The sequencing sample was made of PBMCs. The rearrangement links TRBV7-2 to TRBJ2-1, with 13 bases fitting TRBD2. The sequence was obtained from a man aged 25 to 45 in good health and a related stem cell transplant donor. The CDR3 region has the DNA TGTGCCAGCAGCTTCCCCGGACTAGCGGGGGCCCACAATGAGCAGTTCTTC. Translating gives CASSFPGLAGAHNEQFF.